What follows are 19 T cell receptor beta chains derived from one specimen sequenced in a study of blood T cell repertoires in COVID-19. TCRdb's table, derived via immunoSEQ multiplex PCR, lists solely in-frame clones and lacks some. Found here are under 300,000 clones, over 80% of them singletons; the top ten hold 2.5% to 3.5%. The sample taken for sequencing was PBMCs or T cells enriched from blood (not recorded which). Receptors originate from a woman aged 40-49 years who had been exposed to COVID-19.

The chain recombines TRBV4-2 with TRBJ2-3; 9 bases are a match to TRBD2. Germline V gene sequence: CDR1 LGHNA, CDR2 YNFKEQ. The CDR3 is made up of 16 amino acids. Unmatched junction bases numbered 6, after V lost 1 base and J lost 4 bases. CDR3 nucleotide sequence: TGTGCCAGCAGCCAAGCTATAGCGGGAGATTCAGATACGCAGTATTTT. Translating gives CASSQAIAGDSDTQYF.

V usage is TRBV19 and J usage is TRBJ2-1; 13 positions match TRBD2. This CDR3 is built from 15 residues. Germline CDR1 LNHDA, CDR2 SQIVND (reference sequence). V dropped 3 bases and J dropped 12; count of bases not matched to a gene: 8. The CDR3 bases are TGTGCCAGTAGTATGGCACTAGCGGGGGGGTATGGGCAGTTCTTC. Translated, it gives CASSMALAGGYGQFF.

The chain links TRBV24-1 to TRBJ2-2, with TRBD1 identical over 12 bases. The trim removed 6 bases at V and 5 bases at J, leaving 9 bases unmatched. There are 17 residues in the CDR3. Germline CDR1 and CDR2: KGHDR and SFDVKD. In nucleotides, the CDR3 is TGTGCCACCAGTAACCGGGACAGGGGGCTGACAACCGGGGAGCTGTTTTTT. It encodes CATSNRDRGLTTGELFF.

The rearrangement joins TRBV10-3 to TRBJ1-5; 8 nucleotides line up with TRBD1. V dropped 6 bases and J dropped 6; count of bases not matched to a gene: 7. CDR1 and CDR2 (germline): ENHRY, SYGVKD. The CDR3 covers 14 residues. The CDR3 nucleotides read TGTGCCATCAGCGCAGGGGGCAGTGGTCAGCCCCAGCATTTT. The encoded protein is CAISAGGSGQPQHF.

This clone has only one observation. The junction shows a germline mismatch at one end, possibly a read error. The V call is TRBV5-1, the J call TRBJ2-1, with 10 bases matching TRBD2. This CDR3 region has 16 residues. The germline gives CDR1 SGHRS, CDR2 YFSETQ. CDR3 loop: CASSLGGSGRYDEQFF. The CDR3 region has the DNA TGTGCCAGCAGCTTAGGTGGTAGCGGGAGGTACGATGAGCAGTTCTTC.

The chain employs TRBV6-5 and TRBJ2-7, with 11 bases matching TRBD1. This CDR3 has 16 amino acids. Trimming at V came to 0 bases and at J to 6 bases, leaving 7 bases not matched to a gene. The germline V gene encodes CDR1 MNHEY and CDR2 SVGAGI. The CDR3 coding sequence is TGTGCCAGCAGTTACTCGAGTGGACAGGGGGCTGTCGAGCAGTACTTC. It codes for CASSYSSGQGAVEQYF.

The J gene is TRBJ2-2, the V gene TRBV6-5, with 7 bases identical to TRBD1. The length of the CDR3 is 14 residues. Trimming cost V 10 bases and J 2 bases; bases outside gene matches: 7. Looked up from germline, CDR1 is MNHEY and CDR2 is SVGAGI. The CDR3, as DNA: TGTGCCACGAGACAGGGCAGTAACACCGGGGAGCTGTTTTTT. Translated: CATRQGSNTGELFF.

The V and J genes are TRBV30 and TRBJ1-5; tentatively, D is TRBD1 (5 bases). The CDR3 is made up of 15 amino acids. The germline V gene encodes CDR1 GTSNPN and CDR2 SVGIG (reference sequence). The germline V and J ends were trimmed by 4 bases and 1 base, with 14 bases remaining between them. The CDR3 DNA is TGTGCCTGGACCCCCCAGGGAGGAAGCAATCAGCCCCAGCATTTT. Its translation is CAWTPQGGSNQPQHF.

The CDR3 sequence is CASSVDIGGADTQYF. In DNA form, the CDR3 reads TGTGCCAGCAGCGTAGATATAGGGGGCGCGGATACGCAGTATTTT. The chain links TRBV9 to TRBJ2-3; 7 bases align to TRBD1. Germline trimming cut 0 bases from V and 6 bases from J; bases unmatched to any gene: 7. Germline V CDR1 and CDR2: SGDLS, YYNGEE. The CDR3 consists of 15 residues.

The rearrangement joins TRBV24-1 to TRBJ1-5; D not resolved. Germline CDR1 and CDR2: KGHDR and SFDVKD. The germline V and J ends were trimmed by 2 bases and 0 bases, with 13 bases remaining between them. The CDR3 has 17 residues. The CDR3 nucleotides read TGTGCCACCAGTGATTGTGAGGCACCTAATAGCAATCAGCCCCAGCATTTT. As protein: CATSDCEAPNSNQPQHF.

This chain joins TRBV6-5 and TRBJ1-5, with 7 bases that match TRBD1. After removal of 6 bases from V and 2 bases from J, the junction contained 7 bases not matched to a gene. The germline gives CDR1 MNHEY, CDR2 SVGAGI. CDR3 length: 15 residues. This CDR3 reads CASRQQGFGNQPQHF. CDR3 nucleotide sequence: TGTGCCAGCAGACAACAGGGGTTTGGCAATCAGCCCCAGCATTTT.

The J gene is TRBJ1-6, the V gene TRBV6-2 or TRBV6-3, with D unresolved. Germline CDR1 and CDR2: MNHEY and SVGEGT. This CDR3 contains 15 residues. The V and J ends lost 4 bases and 0 bases respectively, with 7 bases between them. The CDR3 protein is CASSSVSSYNSPLHF. In nucleotides, the CDR3 is TGTGCCAGCAGTTCCGTGAGCTCCTATAATTCACCCCTCCACTTT.

The rearrangement joins TRBV18 to TRBJ1-6; D uncertain. Trimming shortened V by 3 bases and J by 7 bases, and 7 bases separated the two germline ends. The CDR3 has 13 residues. CDR1 is KGHSH, CDR2 LQKENI, per germline. CDR3 in DNA: TGTGCCAGCTCACCCGAAACAAATTCACCCCTCCACTTT. Amino acid sequence: CASSPETNSPLHF.

The rearrangement links TRBV7-2 to TRBJ2-5; D remains unclear. CDR1 and CDR2 (germline): SGHTA, FQGNSA. Trimming shortened V by 1 base and J by 3 bases, and 12 bases separated the two germline ends. This CDR3 region has 15 residues. As DNA, the CDR3 is TGTGCCAGCAGCTTAGGGCCCCGTCCAGAAGAGACCCAGTACTTC. Translated, it gives CASSLGPRPEETQYF.

The CDR3 DNA is TGTGCCAGCAGCTTCCAGGGATTTGTCAGCACAGATACGCAGTATTTT. Encoded protein: CASSFQGFVSTDTQYF. The chain links TRBV7-8 to TRBJ2-3, with D perhaps matching TRBD1 (5 bases). The CDR3 sequence is 16 residues long. Germline V gives CDR1 SGHVS, CDR2 FQNEAQ. Trimming removed 3 bases from V and 0 bases from J, with 13 bases in between.

This sequence joins TRBV5-1 and TRBJ2-4, with D possibly matching TRBD1 (5 bases). This CDR3 comprises 14 residues. Germline CDR1 and CDR2: SGHRS and YFSETQ. Trimming cost V 3 bases and J 5 bases, with 12 bases left between them. CDR3 sequence reads: CASSSRVGENIQYF. In DNA form, the CDR3 reads TGCGCCAGCAGCTCCCGGGTAGGGGAAAACATTCAGTACTTC.

This chain joins TRBV27 and TRBJ2-5; 13 bases map to TRBD2. This CDR3 has 18 amino acids. V shed 5 bases and J 5 bases; nucleotides not matched to a gene: 14. Looked up from germline, CDR1 is MNHEY and CDR2 is SMNVEV (reference sequence). The CDR3 reads CASSPRLAGGPQRETQYF. The CDR3 coding sequence is TGTGCCAGCAGTCCGAGACTAGCGGGAGGCCCCCAAAGGGAGACCCAGTACTTC.

This rearrangement joins TRBV7-2 to TRBJ1-2; the match to TRBD1 covers 7 bases. CDR1 is SGHTA, CDR2 FQGNSA, per germline. CDR3 length: 13 residues. Germline trimming cut 5 bases from V and 5 bases from J; bases unmatched to any gene: 5. This chain's CDR3 is CASSRDRDYGYTF. As DNA, the CDR3 is TGTGCCAGCAGCCGGGACAGAGATTATGGCTACACCTTC.

This clone has a single count. The V call is TRBV29-1, the J call TRBJ1-5; possibly TRBD1 for D (6 bases). The V gene lost 5 bases and the J gene lost 1 base, with 9 bases spanning the gap. The CDR3 contains 13 residues. Germline CDR1 is SQVTM and CDR2 is ANQGSEA. CDR3 bases: TGCAGCGTTAGGACAGCGAGCAATCAGCCCCAGCATTTT. Protein sequence: CSVRTASNQPQHF.